Below, 24 T cell receptor beta chains from the same sample are listed, as sequenced in a study of cytomegalovirus exposure and HLA in healthy donors. Vbeta (60) and Jbeta (13) primers were used in the PCR. TCRdb's table, derived via immunoSEQ multiplex PCR, lists solely in-frame clones and lacks some. The sample has some 110,000 clones, 12% to 15% seen once. The sequencing input was PBMCs. These receptors were collected from a female donor in good health and CMV-seronegative.

In its sample, this clone was seen once. The chain is built from TRBV21-1 and TRBJ2-7; the table assigns TRBD1, which was not confirmed against the DNA. TRBV21-1 is labeled a pseudogene. This CDR3 is built from 17 residues. The CDR3 bases are TGTGCCAGCAGCAAAGGAAAGGACAGGGGGCGCCCCTACGAGCAGTACTTC. It is translated as CASSKGKDRGRPYEQYF.

The sample holds a few counts of this clone. The chain uses TRBV9 and TRBJ1-2; TRBD1 matches at 7 bases. The germline CDR1 and CDR2 sequences are SGDLS and YYNGEE. The CDR3 covers 14 residues. J lost 5 bases, V lost 4 bases, and 8 bases had no gene match. The CDR3 bases are TGTGCCAGCAGCCCCCGGGACAGCGATTATGGCTACACCTTC. It translates to CASSPRDSDYGYTF.

This clone has only a few counts. This chain joins TRBV4-3 and TRBJ1-2; D is undetermined. CDR3 size: 16 residues. Trimming stripped 0 bases from V and 4 bases from J, with 15 bases between. Germline CDR1 is LGHNA and CDR2 is YSLEER. The CDR3 DNA reads as TGCGCCAGCAGCCAAGATGTCGGTTCCAGGTTCTATGGCTACACCTTC. Protein product: CASSQDVGSRFYGYTF.

CDR3 loop: CASIAGAYGYTF. The CDR3 DNA reads as TGTGCCAGTATCGCAGGCGCCTATGGCTACACCTTC. This chain links TRBV19 with TRBJ1-2, with D hard to call. This CDR3 is built from 12 residues. Trimming took off 7 bases at V and 4 bases at J, with 10 bases between the two ends. CDR1 LNHDA and CDR2 SQIVND come from the germline V gene (reference sequence).

This chain connects TRBV30 to TRBJ2-3, with 9 bases lining up with TRBD1. Germline trimming cut 4 bases from V and 2 bases from J; bases unmatched to any gene: 4. The CDR3 is 14 residues long. The V gene's germline CDR1 is GTSNPN and CDR2 SVGIG (reference sequence). The CDR3 nucleotides are TGTGCCTGGAAGGGGACAGGGTACACAGATACGCAGTATTTT. Encoded protein: CAWKGTGYTDTQYF.

This clone turned up a few times. The chain recombines TRBV27 with TRBJ2-1; 8 bases line up with TRBD2. The CDR3 is 14 residues long. The J segment lost 4 bases and the V segment lost 6 bases, leaving 5 bases of the junction unmatched. Germline-derived CDR1 and CDR2 are MNHEY and SMNVEV (reference sequence). CDR3 bases: TGTGCCAGCAGCATAGCGGGAACATACAATGAGCAGTTCTTC. Translation gives CASSIAGTYNEQFF.

This clone was counted a few times. This chain links TRBV7-9 with TRBJ2-7, with D maybe TRBD1 (6 bases). The CDR3 sequence is 15 residues long. The ends were cut back, 2 bases at V and 3 bases at J, with 14 bases in the middle. CDR1 is SEHNR and CDR2 is FQNEAQ in the germline V gene (reference sequence). The CDR3 loop reads CASSLTSGQNYEQYF. The DNA for the CDR3 is TGTGCCAGCAGCTTAACGTCTGGACAGAACTACGAGCAGTACTTC.

This clone has only a few counts. The chain links TRBV6-6 to TRBJ1-1; D gene unclear. Trimming left V 6 bases short and J 7 bases short, with 15 bases between. Germline CDR1 is MNHNY and CDR2 is SVGAGI (reference sequence). CDR3 length: 13 residues. The CDR3 bases are TGTGCCAGCAGAGCCAACTCGAACCGTGAAGCTTTCTTT. This codes for CASRANSNREAFF.

This chain links TRBV5-8 with TRBJ2-1; perhaps TRBD1 as D (5 bases). Germline V gene lookup returns CDR1 SGHTS and CDR2 YDEGEE. The V gene lost 0 bases and the J gene lost 2 bases, with 9 bases spanning the gap. CDR3 length: 15 amino acids. CDR3 in amino acids: CASSLGQGTYNEQFF. CDR3 bases: TGTGCCAGCAGCTTGGGTCAGGGAACCTACAATGAGCAGTTCTTC.

The chain recombines TRBV30 with TRBJ2-2, with D tentatively TRBD2 (5 bases). The CDR3 extends over 13 amino acids. Germline V CDR1 and CDR2: GTSNPN, SVGIG (reference sequence). The ends were cut back, 1 base at V and 8 bases at J, with 11 bases in the middle. Here the CDR3 reads CAWSGTVEGELFF. CDR3 in DNA: TGTGCCTGGAGTGGGACTGTCGAGGGGGAGCTGTTTTTT. Complete variable domain (other parts from reference TRBV30 and TRBJ2-2): SQTIHQWPATLVQPVGSPLSLECTVEGTSNPNLYWYRQAAGRGLQLLFYSVGIGQISSEVPQNLSASRPQDRQFILSSKKLLLSDSGFYLCAWSGTVEGELFFGEGSRLTVL.

The chain carries TRBV6-5 and TRBJ1-2, with 8 bases matching TRBD1. The V gene end was trimmed by 6 bases and the J gene end by 7 bases; junction bases not matched to a gene: 13. CDR1 is MNHEY and CDR2 is SVGAGI in the germline V gene. This CDR3 contains 15 residues. The CDR3 loop reads CASSRGTGGLGGYTF. In DNA form, the CDR3 reads TGTGCCAGCAGCCGAGGGACAGGAGGTTTAGGTGGCTACACCTTC.

This clone was detected a few times. V usage is TRBV5-1 and J usage is TRBJ2-2, with 10 bases aligning to TRBD1. The V and J ends lost 4 bases and 2 bases, in that order; junction bases with no gene match: 8. CDR3 size: 17 residues. Germline CDR1 reads SGHRS; CDR2 reads YFSETQ. The CDR3 DNA is TGCGCCAGCAGCCGAAAAAAGACAGGGGGCAACACCGGGGAGCTGTTTTTT. Translating gives CASSRKKTGGNTGELFF.

There are a few counts of this clone. The chain recombines TRBV18 with TRBJ2-2; D possibly corresponds to TRBD2 (5 bases). The CDR3 is made up of 15 amino acids. Trimming took off 4 bases at V and 0 bases at J, with 9 bases between the two ends. Per the germline V gene, CDR1 is KGHSH and CDR2 is LQKENI. CDR3 DNA: TGTGCCAGCTCACTGGAGGTCGCGAACACCGGGGAGCTGTTTTTT. It translates to CASSLEVANTGELFF.

The chain has TRBV5-6 and TRBJ2-2, with D uncertain. The CDR3 has 15 residues. The ends were cut back, 0 bases at V and 1 base at J, with 7 bases in the middle. CDR1 and CDR2 (germline): SGHDT, YYEEEE. DNA of the CDR3: TGTGCCAGCAGCTTGGGATCAGGGAACACCGGGGAGCTGTTTTTT. Protein: CASSLGSGNTGELFF.

This clone appeared a few times. As DNA, the CDR3 is TGTGCCAGCAGCGTAGACTACAATGAAAAACTGTTTTTT. Its translation: CASSVDYNEKLFF. The V call is TRBV9, the J call TRBJ1-4; D gene ambiguous. The CDR3 runs to 13 residues. CDR1 SGDLS and CDR2 YYNGEE come from the germline V gene. The germline V and J ends were trimmed by 0 bases and 5 bases, with 5 bases remaining between them.

The CDR3 sequence is CAWSPKTSGGPLYEQYF. The CDR3 bases are TGTGCCTGGAGCCCCAAGACTAGCGGGGGCCCTCTATACGAGCAGTACTTC. The chain combines TRBV30 with TRBJ2-7; 12 bases line up with TRBD2. V gave up 3 bases and J gave up 4 bases; unmatched junction bases: 13. This CDR3 is built from 17 residues. Germline V lookup: CDR1 GTSNPN, CDR2 SVGIG (reference sequence).

This clone occurred a few times. The chain couples TRBV29-1 to TRBJ1-2, with 7 bases aligning to TRBD1. The V and J ends lost 1 base and 4 bases, in that order; junction bases with no gene match: 3. The CDR3 has 13 amino acids. Per the germline V gene, CDR1 is SQVTM and CDR2 is ANQGSEA. The CDR3 protein is CSVEGDRVYGYTF. The DNA for the CDR3 is TGCAGCGTTGAAGGTGACAGGGTCTATGGCTACACCTTC.

This clone was seen more than once but under ten times. The DNA of the CDR3 is TGTGCCAGCACCGTCCCAGGGGCGAATGGCTACACCTTC. Translation gives CASTVPGANGYTF. The gene calls are TRBV6-6 and TRBJ1-2, with D perhaps TRBD1 (6 bases). Per germline, CDR1 MNHNY and CDR2 SVGAGI (reference sequence). The CDR3 is made up of 13 amino acids. The V and J ends lost 7 bases and 6 bases respectively, with 15 bases between them.

The chain uses TRBV29-1 and TRBJ1-3; possible D gene TRBD1, 5 bases. V lost 4 bases, J lost 0 bases, and 7 bases lay in between. CDR3 length: 13 amino acids. CDR1 and CDR2 from the germline V gene are SQVTM and ANQGSEA. The DNA of the CDR3 is TGCAGCGTTGCGGGACTCTCTGGAAACACCATATATTTT. It specifies CSVAGLSGNTIYF.

This chain uses TRBV18 with TRBJ2-4; the D gene is possibly TRBD1 (6 bases). CDR3 length: 15 residues. Trimming removed 3 bases from V and 7 bases from J, with 16 bases in between. The germline CDR1 and CDR2 sequences are KGHSH and LQKENI. CDR3 protein: CASSPSPGDPNIQYF. The CDR3 DNA sequence: TGTGCCAGCTCACCCTCCCCAGGGGATCCCAACATTCAGTACTTC.

This clone was seen a handful of times. This chain uses TRBV19 with TRBJ1-5; TRBD1 aligns across 10 bases. Germline V lookup: CDR1 LNHDA, CDR2 SQIVND (reference sequence). V lost 1 base to trimming and J lost 6 bases; unmatched junction nucleotides: 0. This CDR3 has 14 amino acids. This CDR3 is CASSIGDRGQPQHF. The DNA of the CDR3 is TGTGCCAGTAGTATAGGGGACAGGGGTCAGCCCCAGCATTTT.

This clone was picked up a small number of times. This chain links TRBV7-2 with TRBJ1-3; D is uncertain. CDR3 length: 13 residues. The germline V and J ends were trimmed by 4 bases and 3 bases, with 7 bases remaining between them. Per the germline V gene, CDR1 is SGHTA and CDR2 is FQGNSA. The CDR3 coding sequence is TGTGCCAGCAGCTCGAGTTTTGGAAACACCATATATTTT. Protein: CASSSSFGNTIYF.

Regarding this clone: The same CDR3 also results from other DNA sequences found in this sample. The V and J genes are TRBV28 and TRBJ1-5; 7 bases are shared with TRBD1. Germline V gene sequence: CDR1 MDHEN, CDR2 SYDVKM. Trimming took 5 bases from V and 3 from J; bases not matched to a gene: 7. This CDR3 has 15 residues. Written as DNA, the CDR3 is TGTGCCAGCAGTCCAGACAGGGCATCCAATCAGCCCCAGCATTTT. Translating gives CASSPDRASNQPQHF.

This rearrangement joins TRBV5-1 to TRBJ2-7; maybe TRBD1 (6 bases). The CDR3 spans 14 residues. V was cut by 3 bases and J by 0 bases, with 10 bases left in between. Germline CDR1 reads SGHRS; CDR2 reads YFSETQ. As DNA, the CDR3 is TGCGCCAGCAGCTCCACAGGGAACTCCTACGAGCAGTACTTC. Translating gives CASSSTGNSYEQYF. The full variable domain, rest sourced from reference TRBV5-1 and TRBJ2-7, is KAGVTQTPRYLIKTRGQQVTLSCSPISGHRSVSWYQQTPGQGLQFLFEYFSETQRNKGNFPGRFSGRQFSNSRSEMNVSTLELGDSALYLCASSSTGNSYEQYFGPGTRLTVT.